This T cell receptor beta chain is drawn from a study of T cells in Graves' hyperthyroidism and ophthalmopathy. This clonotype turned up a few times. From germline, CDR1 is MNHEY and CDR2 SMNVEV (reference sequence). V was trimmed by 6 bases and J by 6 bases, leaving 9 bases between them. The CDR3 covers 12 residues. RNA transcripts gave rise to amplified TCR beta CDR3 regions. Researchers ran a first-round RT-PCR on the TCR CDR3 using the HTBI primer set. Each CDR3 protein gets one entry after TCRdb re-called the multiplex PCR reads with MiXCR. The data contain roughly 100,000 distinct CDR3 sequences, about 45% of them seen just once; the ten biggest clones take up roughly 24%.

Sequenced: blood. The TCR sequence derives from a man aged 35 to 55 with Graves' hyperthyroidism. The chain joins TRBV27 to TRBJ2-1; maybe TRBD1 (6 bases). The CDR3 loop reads CASRGTLNEQFF. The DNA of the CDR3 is TGTGCCAGCAGAGGGACACTCAATGAGCAGTTCTTC.